This is a list of T cell receptor beta chains from one sample in a study of blood T cells in healthy people across ages. In TCRdb, the 5' RACE reads were re-called with MiXCR into one record per CDR3 protein. The repertoire holds 1.5 million to 2 million distinct CDR3 sequences, 39% seen once, with approximately 22% in the top ten. The sequenced material came from blood. The receptor set was obtained from a human donor in good health. CDR3s include the opening cysteine and the closing phenylalanine or tryptophan. A D gene is named only where the DNA matches it firmly. Only some rows state a clone size, as once, few, many or a class for expanded clones.

cdr3_aa cdr3_nt j_call v_call clone_size d_call
CASTLTTIYQETRYF TGTGCCAGCACCCTGACAACAATATACCAAGAGACCCGGTACTTC TRBJ2-5 TRBV5-8 . .
CASSFSAGLYNEQFF TGTGCCAGCAGTTTCTCTGCGGGACTTTACAATGAGCAGTTCTTC TRBJ2-1 TRBV7-3 . .
CASSRDRHSYEQYF TGTGCCAGCAGCCGGGACAGACATTCCTACGAGCAGTACTTC TRBJ2-7 TRBV7-2 few TRBD1
CASSPVGGLLYGYTF TGTGCCAGCAGCCCCGTGGGGGGGCTCCTCTATGGCTACACCTTC TRBJ1-2 TRBV7-2 few .
CASREQGARNGYTF TGTGCCAGCAGGGAACAGGGGGCGCGGAATGGCTACACCTTC TRBJ1-2 TRBV6-1 . TRBD1
CASSLTTGVKNIQYF TGCGCCAGCAGCTTAACGACAGGGGTCAAAAACATTCAGTACTTC TRBJ2-4 TRBV5-1 few TRBD1
CSARDFVGGPSGANVLTF TGCAGTGCTAGAGATTTTGTGGGGGGCCCCTCTGGGGCCAACGTCCTGACTTTC TRBJ2-6 TRBV20-1 few .
CASSLTGSHHIGGEKLFF TGTGCCAGCAGTTTAACAGGCAGCCACCATATAGGCGGTGAAAAACTGTTTTTT TRBJ1-4 TRBV12-3/TRBV12-4 once .
CASSPLRGQITMRYTF TGTGCCAGCAGCCCCCTTCGAGGACAGATAACTATGCGCTACACCTTC TRBJ1-2 TRBV7-8 few .
CASSRGRGQGGHEQYF TGTGCCAGCTCACGCGGGAGGGGACAGGGGGGCCACGAGCAGTACTTC TRBJ2-7 TRBV18 . TRBD1
CSARDLVNYGYTF TGCAGTGCTAGAGATCTGGTGAACTATGGCTACACCTTC TRBJ1-2 TRBV20-1 few .
CASSLIMNTEAFF TGTGCCAGCAGCTTAATAATGAACACTGAAGCTTTCTTT TRBJ1-1 TRBV7-2 . .
CASSVGTSQFF TGTGCCAGCAGCGTCGGGACGTCTCAGTTCTTC TRBJ2-1 TRBV7-2 few .
CVIGRTSPTRRYNEQFF TGTGTCATCGGTAGGACTAGCCCTACCCGACGGTACAATGAGCAGTTCTTC TRBJ2-1 TRBV10-3 . TRBD2
CASSYFRGDEQYF TGTGCCAGCAGTTATTTTCGCGGTGACGAGCAGTACTTC TRBJ2-7 TRBV6-5 . .
CASNSGREQYF TGTGCCAGCAACTCTGGCCGCGAGCAGTACTTC TRBJ2-7 TRBV6-6 . .
CASTKRTEANQPRHF TGTGCCAGCACAAAGAGGACAGAGGCTAATCAGCCCCGGCATTTT TRBJ1-5 TRBV6-2/TRBV6-3 . .